The sequence of this TCR beta chain was determined in a study of T cells after yellow fever vaccination. Looking at the study overall: Each low-cell-number fraction was prepared by means of SMART-Seq v4 Ultra Low Input. General study points: Contaminating bulk clonotypes could be abundant in FACS-sorted repertoires.

TCRdb processed the 5' RACE reads anew with MiXCR; each CDR3 protein has one entry. The sample lists about 630,000 distinct CDR3 sequences, over 9% seen once, with around 14% in the top ten. This clonotype has more than one count but fewer than ten. What it binds is not known. Trimming pared 7 bases from V and 6 bases from J, leaving 16 bases between. CDR1 DFQATT and CDR2 SNEGSKA come from the germline V gene (reference sequence). The CDR3 is made up of 12 amino acids. The material was PBMCs, obtained on the day of the yellow fever booster vaccination. This receptor was obtained from a man aged 30-40 years who received the YFV17D yellow fever vaccine. This rearrangement joins TRBV20-1 to TRBJ2-7; the D is unclear. CDR3 amino acids: CSVGQAESEQYF. CDR3 coding DNA: TGCAGTGTAGGGCAGGCCGAGTCCGAGCAGTACTTC.